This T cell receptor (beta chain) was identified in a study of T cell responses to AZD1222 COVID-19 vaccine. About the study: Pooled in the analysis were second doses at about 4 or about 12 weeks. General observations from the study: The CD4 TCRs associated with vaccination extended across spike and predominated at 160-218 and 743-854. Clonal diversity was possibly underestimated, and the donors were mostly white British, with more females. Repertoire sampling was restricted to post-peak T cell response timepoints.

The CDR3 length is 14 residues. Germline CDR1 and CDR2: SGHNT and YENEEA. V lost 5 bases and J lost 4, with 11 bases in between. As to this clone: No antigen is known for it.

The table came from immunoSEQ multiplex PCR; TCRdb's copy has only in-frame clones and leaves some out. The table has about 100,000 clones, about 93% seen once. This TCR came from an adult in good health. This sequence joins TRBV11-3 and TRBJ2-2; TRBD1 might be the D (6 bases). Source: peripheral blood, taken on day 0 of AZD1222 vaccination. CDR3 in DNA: TGTGCCAGCAGCCCCGGACAGAGCACCGGGGAGCTGTTTTTT. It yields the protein CASSPGQSTGELFF. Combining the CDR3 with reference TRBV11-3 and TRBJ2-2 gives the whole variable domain EAGVVQSPRYKIIEKKQPVAFWCNPISGHNTLYWYLQNLGQGPELLIRYENEEAVDDSQLPKDRFSAERLKGVDSTLKIQPAELGDSAVYLCASSPGQSTGELFFGEGSRLTVL.